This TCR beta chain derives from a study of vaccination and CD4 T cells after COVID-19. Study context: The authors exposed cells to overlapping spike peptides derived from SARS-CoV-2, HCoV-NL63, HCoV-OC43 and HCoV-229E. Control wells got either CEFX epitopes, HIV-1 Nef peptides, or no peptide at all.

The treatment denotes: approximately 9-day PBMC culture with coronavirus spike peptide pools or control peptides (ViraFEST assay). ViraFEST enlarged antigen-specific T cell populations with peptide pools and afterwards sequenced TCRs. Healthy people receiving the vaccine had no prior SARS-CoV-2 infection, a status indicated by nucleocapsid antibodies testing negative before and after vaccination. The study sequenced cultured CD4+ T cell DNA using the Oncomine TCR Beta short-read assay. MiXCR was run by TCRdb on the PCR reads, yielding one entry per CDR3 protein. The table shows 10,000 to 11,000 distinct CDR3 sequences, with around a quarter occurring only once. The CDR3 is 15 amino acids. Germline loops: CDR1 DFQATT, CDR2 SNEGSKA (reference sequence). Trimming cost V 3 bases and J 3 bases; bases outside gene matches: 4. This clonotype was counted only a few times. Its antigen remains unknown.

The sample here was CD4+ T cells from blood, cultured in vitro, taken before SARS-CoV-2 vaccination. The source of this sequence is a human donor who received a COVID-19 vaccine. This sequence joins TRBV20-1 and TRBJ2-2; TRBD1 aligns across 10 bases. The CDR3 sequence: CSARFGQGDTGELFF. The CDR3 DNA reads TGCAGTGCTAGGTTTGGACAGGGGGACACCGGGGAGCTGTTTTTT.